The 28 T cell receptor beta chains reported below all come from one sample, sequenced in a study of blood T cell repertoires in COVID-19. Only in-frame clones appear in the TCRdb table, and some are missing; sequencing was by immunoSEQ multiplex PCR. The table shows about 270,000 clones, with 82% occurring only once. Sequencing used peripheral blood. The receptors were gathered from a woman aged 18-29 years with acute or convalescent COVID-19.

This sequence joins TRBV6-5 and TRBJ2-7; 7 bases map to TRBD1. The CDR3 totals 15 residues. The junction had 12 bases not matched to a gene; V was cut back by 7 bases and J by 3 bases. Germline V gene data show CDR1 as MNHEY and CDR2 as SVGAGI. CDR3 in amino acids: CASTPLGTDNYEQYF. CDR3 nucleotides: TGTGCCAGCACTCCGCTGGGGACAGACAACTACGAGCAGTACTTC.

The genes are TRBV4-1 and TRBJ2-7; 15 bases line up with TRBD2. Germline lookup yields CDR1 MGHRA and CDR2 YSYEKL. The ends lost 0 bases at V and 12 bases at J; junction bases unmatched: 9. This CDR3 is built from 16 residues. This CDR3 is CASSQESGLAGGPRYF. For the CDR3, the DNA is TGCGCCAGCAGCCAAGAATCTGGACTAGCGGGAGGGCCTCGGTACTTC.

The J gene is TRBJ1-1, the V gene TRBV19, with D possibly being TRBD1 (6 bases). The CDR3 loop spans 13 amino acids. The germline V and J ends were trimmed by 8 bases and 5 bases, with 15 bases remaining between them. In germline, CDR1 is LNHDA, CDR2 SQIVND (reference sequence). CDR3 in amino acids: CASCLQGGTEAFF. Written as DNA, the CDR3 is TGTGCCAGTTGCTTACAGGGAGGGACTGAAGCTTTCTTT.

J is TRBJ1-1 and V is TRBV6-2 or TRBV6-3; possibly TRBD1 for D (5 bases). The CDR3 totals 16 residues. The V gene's germline CDR1 is MNHEY and CDR2 SVGEGT. Between the trimmed V and J ends, which lost 6 bases and 2 bases, there was a span of 19 bases. The CDR3 DNA reads as TGTGCCAGCAGCCCCCGGGACTTAGTCCCCAACACTGAAGCTTTCTTT. It is translated as CASSPRDLVPNTEAFF.

The V gene is TRBV28, the J gene TRBJ1-2; the D is unclear. The CDR3 contains 11 residues. From germline, CDR1 is MDHEN and CDR2 SYDVKM. Trimming removed 8 bases at V and 7 bases at J, with 11 bases between. CDR3 sequence: CASGRVGGYTF. DNA of the CDR3: TGTGCCAGCGGCCGGGTCGGTGGCTACACCTTC.

This clone appeared a few times. The DNA of the CDR3 is TGTGCCAGCGTGGCAGGACACTCTGGGGCCAACGTCCTGACTTTC. Amino acids: CASVAGHSGANVLTF. The chain carries TRBV2 and TRBJ2-6; maybe TRBD1 (5 bases). Germline V gene data show CDR1 as SNHLY and CDR2 as FYNNEI. The V end was cut by 8 bases, the J end by 0 bases, with 11 bases between. The CDR3 consists of 15 residues.

The chain couples TRBV30 to TRBJ1-2, with 7 nucleotides matching TRBD1. V shed 4 bases and J 4 bases; nucleotides not matched to a gene: 6. Germline-derived CDR1 and CDR2 are GTSNPN and SVGIG (reference sequence). The CDR3 sequence is 13 residues long. This CDR3 is CAWKPDRVYGYTF. The CDR3 region has the DNA TGTGCCTGGAAGCCAGACAGGGTCTATGGCTACACCTTC.

The chain combines TRBV21-1 with TRBJ1-4; the tabulated D call, TRBD1, remains unverified against the DNA. TRBV21-1 corresponds to a pseudogene. CDR3 length: 15 amino acids. The CDR3 protein is CASSSTGTVNEKLFF. CDR3 coding DNA: TGTGCCAGCAGCTCTACCGGGACAGTTAATGAAAAACTGTTTTTT.

V usage is TRBV19 and J usage is TRBJ2-4; 12 nucleotides line up with TRBD2. CDR1 LNHDA and CDR2 SQIVND come from the germline V gene (reference sequence). V dropped 4 bases and J dropped 0; count of bases not matched to a gene: 10. The CDR3 loop spans 19 amino acids. CDR3 DNA sequence: TGTGCCAGTAGTACGACTAGCGGGAGAGGGGGGGGAGCCAAAAACATTCAGTACTTC. Protein: CASSTTSGRGGGAKNIQYF.

V and J are TRBV28 and TRBJ2-1; 11 bases align to TRBD2. The V gene end was trimmed by 5 bases and the J gene end by 0 bases; junction bases not matched to a gene: 15. Germline CDR1 MDHEN, CDR2 SYDVKM. This CDR3 spans 20 amino acids. Here the CDR3 reads CASSPLPGLAVLSSYNEQFF. Written as DNA, the CDR3 is TGTGCCAGCAGTCCGTTGCCGGGACTAGCGGTACTCAGCTCCTACAATGAGCAGTTCTTC. The whole variable domain, filled in from reference TRBV28 and TRBJ2-1, reads DVKVTQSSRYLVKRTGEKVFLECVQDMDHENMFWYRQDPGLGLRLIYFSYDVKMKEKGDIPEGYSVSREKKERFSLILESASTNQTSMYLCASSPLPGLAVLSSYNEQFFGPGTRLTVL.

The chain employs TRBV25-1 and TRBJ2-1; 7 nucleotides line up with TRBD2. Losses at the gene ends were 1 base for V and 2 bases for J; bases not matched to a gene: 5. The germline CDR1 and CDR2 sequences are MGHDK and SYGVNS. The CDR3 consists of 16 residues. CDR3 region: CASSEFEGGPYNEQFF. The CDR3 DNA is TGTGCCAGCAGTGAATTTGAGGGAGGGCCCTACAATGAGCAGTTCTTC.

J is TRBJ2-1 and V is TRBV6-1, with 9 bases lining up with TRBD2. The CDR3 is 16 residues long. CDR1 MNHNS and CDR2 SASEGT come from the germline V gene. V dropped 4 bases and J dropped 6; count of bases not matched to a gene: 10. CDR3 sequence: CASSGSGSLGSNEQFF. The CDR3 bases are TGTGCCAGCAGTGGTAGCGGGAGCCTCGGGTCCAATGAGCAGTTCTTC.

This clone has only one observation. The rearrangement links TRBV18 to TRBJ1-5, with TRBD1 matching 7 bases. The CDR3 runs 13 residues. V lost 4 bases and J lost 6; bases outside the gene matches: 3. CDR1 and CDR2 from the germline V gene are KGHSH and LQKENI. CDR3 region: CASSLWDSQPQHF. The CDR3 DNA follows: TGTGCCAGCTCACTATGGGACAGTCAGCCCCAGCATTTT.

The chain combines TRBV10-3 with TRBJ2-7; TRBD2 is a possible D gene (5 bases). The ends were cut back, 4 bases at V and 2 bases at J, with 15 bases in the middle. From germline, CDR1 is ENHRY and CDR2 SYGVKD. This CDR3 spans 15 amino acids. The CDR3 DNA reads as TGTGCCATCAGTGTAGACCAACTACTAGCCTACGAGCAGTACTTC. Amino acids: CAISVDQLLAYEQYF.

The chain has TRBV15 and TRBJ2-2; no definite D call. Germline lookup yields CDR1 LNHNV and CDR2 YYDKDF (reference sequence). The CDR3 length is 15 residues. Trimming left V 0 bases short and J 1 base short, with 6 bases between. The CDR3 DNA is TGTGCCACCAGCAGAGATTCGGGGAACACCGGGGAGCTGTTTTTT. Protein sequence: CATSRDSGNTGELFF.

V usage is TRBV7-2 and J usage is TRBJ2-2; 8 bases line up with TRBD2. CDR3 length: 15 amino acids. Germline CDR1 SGHTA, CDR2 FQGNSA. J gave up 7 bases and V 8 bases, and 12 bases lay outside the gene matches. Written as DNA, the CDR3 is TGTGCCAGCGACTTAACTAGCGGTAGTATCGGGGAGCTGTTTTTT. Protein sequence: CASDLTSGSIGELFF. Supplemented by reference TRBV7-2 and TRBJ2-2, the full variable domain reads GAGVSQSPSNKVTEKGKDVELRCDPISGHTALYWYRQSLGQGLEFLIYFQGNSAPDKSGLPSDRFSAERTGGSVSTLTIQRTQQEDSAVYLCASDLTSGSIGELFFGEGSRLTVL.

V is TRBV2 and J is TRBJ1-1; D unresolved. CDR1 and CDR2 from the germline V gene are SNHLY and FYNNEI. This CDR3 contains 14 residues. Trimming took off 10 bases at V and 3 bases at J, with 18 bases between the two ends. CDR3 DNA: TGTGCCACCACAAATGGACGGGGTTACACTGAAGCTTTCTTT. Translated: CATTNGRGYTEAFF.

The V gene is TRBV4-3, the J gene TRBJ2-3; TRBD2 aligns across 8 bases. Germline loops: CDR1 LGHNA, CDR2 YSLEER. Unmatched junction bases numbered 7, after V lost 1 base and J lost 4 bases. The CDR3 is 16 amino acids. The CDR3 protein is CASSQGSGSRADTQYF. The CDR3 bases are TGCGCCAGCAGCCAAGGCAGCGGGAGTAGGGCAGATACGCAGTATTTT.

This clone has only one observation. The V and J genes are TRBV6-5 and TRBJ2-7, with 7 nucleotides matching TRBD1. CDR1 is MNHEY and CDR2 is SVGAGI in the germline V gene. The CDR3 spans 15 residues. V lost 7 bases to trimming and J lost 1 base; unmatched junction nucleotides: 10. The CDR3 here is CASNRETGISYEQYF. The DNA for the CDR3 is TGTGCCAGCAATAGGGAGACAGGGATTTCCTACGAGCAGTACTTC.

The gene calls are TRBV19 and TRBJ2-1, with 10 bases matching TRBD2. Germline lookup yields CDR1 LNHDA and CDR2 SQIVND (reference sequence). The J segment lost 7 bases and the V segment lost 3 bases, leaving 3 bases of the junction unmatched. This CDR3 comprises 14 residues. The CDR3 DNA reads TGTGCCAGTAGTATTACTAGCGGGGTGAATGAGCAGTTCTTC. It codes for CASSITSGVNEQFF.

The DNA for the CDR3 is TGTGCCAGCAGCCGACCCACAGGGAACTACGAGCAGTACTTC. Protein sequence: CASSRPTGNYEQYF. V and J are TRBV28 and TRBJ2-7; maybe TRBD1 (6 bases). The CDR3 runs to 14 residues. Germline CDR1 reads MDHEN; CDR2 reads SYDVKM. Trimming removed 6 bases from V and 3 bases from J, with 15 bases in between.

The V and J genes are TRBV18 and TRBJ1-1, with TRBD1 as a possible D gene (5 bases). V gave up 2 bases and J gave up 3 bases, with 10 bases separating them. Germline V gene lookup returns CDR1 KGHSH and CDR2 LQKENI. The CDR3 runs 14 residues. In DNA, the CDR3 is TGTGCCAGCTCACCAGGAGGGGTAGACACTGAAGCTTTCTTT. This encodes CASSPGGVDTEAFF.

The chain has TRBV28 and TRBJ1-1, with D unresolved. The length of the CDR3 is 14 residues. Trimming shortened V by 5 bases and J by 8 bases, and 18 bases separated the two germline ends. From germline, CDR1 is MDHEN and CDR2 SYDVKM. CDR3 bases: TGTGCCAGCAGTCCCCACGCGGGAGCGGGAGAAGCTTTCTTT. This encodes CASSPHAGAGEAFF. Looking up the rest from reference TRBV28 and TRBJ1-1 gives the full variable domain: DVKVTQSSRYLVKRTGEKVFLECVQDMDHENMFWYRQDPGLGLRLIYFSYDVKMKEKGDIPEGYSVSREKKERFSLILESASTNQTSMYLCASSPHAGAGEAFFGQGTRLTVV.

In this sample, this clone turned up once. V is TRBV14 and J is TRBJ2-7; a weak D match, TRBD2 (5 bases). Germline-derived CDR1 and CDR2 are SGHDN and FVKESK. This CDR3 comprises 14 residues. V lost 1 base, J lost 9 bases, and 16 bases lay in between. DNA for the CDR3: TGTGCCAGCAGCCAAGGGATCACAGTAAGCGGGCAGTACTTC. It specifies CASSQGITVSGQYF.

In DNA form, the CDR3 reads TGCGCCAGCAGCCAAGATCGGGCAGGGGGCAGTGGTGGCTACACCTTC. This codes for CASSQDRAGGSGGYTF. J is TRBJ1-2 and V is TRBV4-3; 8 nucleotides match TRBD1. Germline V gives CDR1 LGHNA, CDR2 YSLEER. V lost 0 bases, J lost 7 bases, and 10 bases stayed unmatched. This CDR3 spans 16 amino acids.

The chain carries TRBV5-1 and TRBJ2-5, with D unclear. Per the germline V gene, CDR1 is SGHRS and CDR2 is YFSETQ. V dropped 0 bases and J dropped 5 bases, with 8 bases sitting between them. This CDR3 has 13 amino acids. CDR3 coding DNA: TGCGCCAGCAGCTTGGAGGCGGCTGAGACCCAGTACTTC. Its translation: CASSLEAAETQYF. Full variable domain (missing parts from reference TRBV5-1 and TRBJ2-5): KAGVTQTPRYLIKTRGQQVTLSCSPISGHRSVSWYQQTPGQGLQFLFEYFSETQRNKGNFPGRFSGRQFSNSRSEMNVSTLELGDSALYLCASSLEAAETQYFGPGTRLLVL.

V is TRBV2 and J is TRBJ1-2, with 10 nucleotides matching TRBD1. Germline-derived CDR1 and CDR2 are SNHLY and FYNNEI. The CDR3 is 15 amino acids. The V gene end was trimmed by 6 bases and the J gene end by 1 base; junction bases not matched to a gene: 5. The CDR3 loop reads CASSDGTGDNYGYTF. The CDR3 DNA sequence: TGTGCCAGCAGCGACGGGACAGGGGATAACTATGGCTACACCTTC.

A few counts support this clone. The V gene is TRBV7-2, the J gene TRBJ1-5; 7 bases fit TRBD1. J was trimmed by 2 bases and V by 5 bases; bases with no gene match: 9. Germline-derived CDR1 and CDR2 are SGHTA and FQGNSA. The CDR3 loop spans 16 amino acids. CDR3 protein: CASSPRGRGGNQPQHF. In DNA form, the CDR3 reads TGTGCCAGCAGCCCTAGGGGGCGCGGGGGCAATCAGCCCCAGCATTTT.